This T cell receptor (beta chain) was recovered during a study of blood T cell repertoires in COVID-19. Across the study: The origin of the acute and convalescent COVID-19 samples was the United States, Italy and Spain.

There are 14 residues in the CDR3. V shed 7 bases and J 6 bases; nucleotides not matched to a gene: 9. CDR1 and CDR2 from the germline V gene are SGHDT and YYEEEE. The authors' processing: For nucleated cells, counts were estimated from reference gene primer amplification. The protocol was immunoSEQ multiplex PCR, while the TCRdb copy is restricted to in-frame clones and leaves out a portion. V and J calls and clone size follow that table, whereas D and trimming were derived from the DNA. The sample yields 95,000 to 150,000 clones, about 88% seen once. This clonotype originated in a woman of 80 years or more with acute or convalescent COVID-19. The sequenced material came from peripheral blood. V and J are TRBV5-6 and TRBJ2-3, with 9 positions matching TRBD2. CDR3 protein: CASAGAGGSDTQYF. CDR3 nucleotide sequence: TGTGCCAGCGCGGGAGCGGGGGGATCGGATACGCAGTATTTT.